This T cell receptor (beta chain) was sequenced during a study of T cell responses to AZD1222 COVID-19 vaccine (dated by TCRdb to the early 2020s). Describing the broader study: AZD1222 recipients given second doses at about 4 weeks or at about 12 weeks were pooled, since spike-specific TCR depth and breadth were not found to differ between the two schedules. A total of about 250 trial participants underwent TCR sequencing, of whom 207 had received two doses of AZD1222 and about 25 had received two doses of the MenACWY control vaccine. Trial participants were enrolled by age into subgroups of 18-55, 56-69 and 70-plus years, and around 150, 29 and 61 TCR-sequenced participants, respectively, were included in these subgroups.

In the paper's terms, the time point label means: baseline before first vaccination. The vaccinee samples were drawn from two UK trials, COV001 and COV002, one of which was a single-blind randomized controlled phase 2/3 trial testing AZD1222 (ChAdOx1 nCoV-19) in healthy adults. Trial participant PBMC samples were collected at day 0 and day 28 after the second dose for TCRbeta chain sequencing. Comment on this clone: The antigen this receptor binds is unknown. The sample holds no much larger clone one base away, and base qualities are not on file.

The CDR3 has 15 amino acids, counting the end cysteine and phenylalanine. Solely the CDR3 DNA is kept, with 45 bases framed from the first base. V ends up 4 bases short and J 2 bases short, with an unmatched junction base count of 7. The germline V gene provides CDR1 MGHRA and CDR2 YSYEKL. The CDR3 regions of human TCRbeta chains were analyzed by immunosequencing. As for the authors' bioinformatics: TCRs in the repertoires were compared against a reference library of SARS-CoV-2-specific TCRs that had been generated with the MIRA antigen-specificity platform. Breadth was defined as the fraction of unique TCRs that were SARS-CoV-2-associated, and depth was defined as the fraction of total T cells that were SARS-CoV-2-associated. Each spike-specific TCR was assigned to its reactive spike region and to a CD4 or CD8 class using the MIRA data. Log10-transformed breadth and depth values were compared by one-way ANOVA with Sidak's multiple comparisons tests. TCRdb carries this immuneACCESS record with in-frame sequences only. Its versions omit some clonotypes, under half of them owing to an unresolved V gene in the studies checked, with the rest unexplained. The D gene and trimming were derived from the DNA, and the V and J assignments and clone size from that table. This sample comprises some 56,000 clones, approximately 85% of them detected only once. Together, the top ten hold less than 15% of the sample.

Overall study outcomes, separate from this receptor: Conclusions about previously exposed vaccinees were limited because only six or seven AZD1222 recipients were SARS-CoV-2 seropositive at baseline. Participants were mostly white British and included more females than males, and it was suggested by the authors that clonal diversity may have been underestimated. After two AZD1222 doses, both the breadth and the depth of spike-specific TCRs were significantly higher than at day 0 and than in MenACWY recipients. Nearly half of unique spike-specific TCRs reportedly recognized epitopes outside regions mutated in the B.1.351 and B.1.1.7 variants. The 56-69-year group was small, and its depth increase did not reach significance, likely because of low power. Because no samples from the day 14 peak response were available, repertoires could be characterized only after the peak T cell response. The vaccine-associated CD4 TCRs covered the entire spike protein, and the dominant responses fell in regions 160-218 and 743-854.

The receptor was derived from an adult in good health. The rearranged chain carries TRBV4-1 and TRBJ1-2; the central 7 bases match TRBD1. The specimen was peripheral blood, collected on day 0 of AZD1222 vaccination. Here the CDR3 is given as CASSLRTGTNYGYTF. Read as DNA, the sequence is TGCGCCAGCAGCCTTCGGACAGGAACCAACTATGGCTACACCTTC.